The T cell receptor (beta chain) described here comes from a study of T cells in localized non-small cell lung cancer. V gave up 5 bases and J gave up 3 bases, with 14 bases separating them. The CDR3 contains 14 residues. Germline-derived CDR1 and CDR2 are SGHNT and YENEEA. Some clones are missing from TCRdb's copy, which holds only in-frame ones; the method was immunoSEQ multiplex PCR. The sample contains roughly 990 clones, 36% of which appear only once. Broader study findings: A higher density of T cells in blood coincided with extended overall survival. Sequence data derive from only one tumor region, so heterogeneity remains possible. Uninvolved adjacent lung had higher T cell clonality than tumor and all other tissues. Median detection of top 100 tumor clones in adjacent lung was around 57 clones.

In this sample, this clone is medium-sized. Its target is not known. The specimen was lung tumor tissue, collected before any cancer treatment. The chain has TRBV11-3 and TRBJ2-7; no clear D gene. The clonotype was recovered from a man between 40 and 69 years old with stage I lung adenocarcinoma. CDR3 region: CASSPGIADYEQYF. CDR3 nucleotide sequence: TGTGCCAGCAGCCCCGGAATTGCAGACTACGAGCAGTACTTC.